The clone carrying this T cell receptor (beta chain) has more than one count but fewer than ten. Antigen specificity is unknown. The PCR used 60 Vbeta and 13 Jbeta primers. Profiling relied on immunoSEQ multiplex PCR, and the TCRdb table lists in-frame clones only, not all of them. This table holds approximately 130,000 clones, around 82% found once. These data come from a study of cytomegalovirus exposure and HLA in healthy donors. CDR1 and CDR2 from the germline V gene are SQVTM and ANQGSEA. Deletions cut 5 bases from V and 4 bases from J, with 11 bases between. The CDR3 has 12 residues. Study results and limitations: The authors later found most CMV-associated TCR beta chains appeared HLA-restricted.

The receptor was isolated from a man aged 50 to 59 in good health and CMV-seronegative. Material for sequencing was PBMCs. The chain links TRBV29-1 to TRBJ1-1; D is undetermined. CDR3 nucleotides: TGCAGCGTTTTATCGGTTGTCACTGAAGCTTTCTTT. Protein sequence: CSVLSVVTEAFF.